This T cell receptor beta chain was identified in a study of blood T cell repertoires in COVID-19. In the study overall: Some COVID-19 samples were acute and others convalescent; all came from the United States, Italy and Spain. Nucleic acid was either cDNA or gDNA, and it came from T cells, B-cell-depleted T cells, or PBMCs.

Trimming took off 1 base at V and 6 bases at J, with 12 bases between the two ends. Germline V lookup: CDR1 LGHNA, CDR2 YSLEER. CDR3 length equals 15 residues. In the study's own analysis: Amplifying reference gene primers gave estimates of nucleated cell counts. Produced via immunoSEQ multiplex PCR; TCRdb's table is partial and in-frame only. From that table come the V and J calls and clone size; the DNA was used to work out D and trimming. The sample records hundreds of thousands of clones, around 83% being singletons. The clonotype originates from a woman between 50 and 59 years old with acute or convalescent COVID-19. Sequencing was done on a sample of peripheral blood. The chain couples TRBV4-3 to TRBJ1-4; perhaps TRBD1 as D (6 bases). The CDR3 loop is CASSQGGGVDEKLFF. The CDR3 DNA reads TGCGCCAGCAGCCAAGGAGGGGGTGTGGATGAAAAACTGTTTTTT.